The 9 T cell receptor beta chains given below trace back to one sample, sequenced in a study of T cells in Graves' hyperthyroidism and ophthalmopathy. The TCR beta CDR3 regions underwent amplification using RNA transcripts as the source. RT-PCR in the first round (using the HTBI primer set) targeted the TCR CDR3. MiXCR was run by TCRdb on the multiplex PCR reads, yielding one entry per CDR3 protein. Of roughly 170,000 distinct CDR3 sequences listed, 17% are singletons. The sample was blood. The receptors here all came from a woman in her forties or fifties with Graves' hyperthyroidism.

This clonotype was recorded at least ten times. This sequence joins TRBV7-9 and TRBJ1-1; a weak D match, TRBD1 (6 bases). The length of the CDR3 is 15 residues. Germline values: CDR1 SEHNR, CDR2 FQNEAQ (reference sequence). V was shortened by 6 bases and J by 0 bases, with 14 bases between the two germline ends. Here the CDR3 reads CASSYTGLMNTEAFF. CDR3 in DNA: TGTGCCAGCAGTTATACAGGGCTGATGAACACTGAAGCTTTCTTT.

This clonotype showed up many times. The V gene is TRBV2, the J gene TRBJ1-5; D possibly corresponds to TRBD1 (6 bases). The CDR3 has 13 amino acids. Trimming removed 5 bases at V and 4 bases at J, with 9 bases between. Per the germline V gene, CDR1 is SNHLY and CDR2 is FYNNEI. The CDR3 region has the DNA TGTGCCAGCAGTCAGGGGTTAAATCAGCCCCAGCATTTT. Translation: CASSQGLNQPQHF.

This clonotype has only a few counts. The chain carries TRBV11-3 and TRBJ2-5, with TRBD1 as a possible D gene (5 bases). This CDR3 spans 14 amino acids. Germline-derived CDR1 and CDR2 are SGHNT and YENEEA. V dropped 4 bases and J dropped 1 base, with 10 bases sitting between them. The CDR3 reads CASSYSDSQETQYF. In DNA form, the CDR3 reads TGTGCCAGCAGCTATAGTGACAGCCAAGAGACCCAGTACTTC.

This clonotype appeared once. This may stem from a read error, because a much larger clone lies one nucleotide away. The chain has TRBV5-5 and TRBJ1-6; 9 bases match TRBD1. Germline lookup yields CDR1 SGHKS and CDR2 YYEKEE (reference sequence). The CDR3 runs to 16 residues. The CDR3 loop reads CASSSDRGRGNSPLQF. Written as DNA, the CDR3 is TGTGCCAGCAGCTCGGACAGGGGTCGGGGTAATTCACCCCTCCAATTT.

V and J are TRBV6-4 and TRBJ2-1; a weak D match, TRBD1 (6 bases). The V and J ends lost 4 bases and 6 bases respectively, with 10 bases between them. Germline CDR1 is MRHNA and CDR2 is SNTAGT. The CDR3 length is 13 residues. CDR3 in amino acids: CASSVIRGNEQFF. CDR3 DNA sequence: TGTGCCAGCAGTGTCATCAGGGGCAATGAGCAGTTCTTC.

This clonotype was seen repeatedly, ten times or more. The chain links TRBV5-6 to TRBJ1-2; 9 bases map to TRBD1. Trimming took 0 bases from V and 5 from J; bases not matched to a gene: 2. Germline V gene sequence: CDR1 SGHDT, CDR2 YYEEEE. The CDR3 has 14 amino acids. Here the CDR3 reads CASSLGQGVYGYTF. The CDR3 DNA is TGTGCCAGCAGCTTGGGACAGGGGGTTTATGGCTACACCTTC.

This clonotype was seen many times. This chain links TRBV19 with TRBJ2-7, with 8 bases that match TRBD1. V was pared by 6 bases and J by 1 base, with 2 bases of the junction left unmatched. CDR3 size: 13 residues. Germline V lookup: CDR1 LNHDA, CDR2 SQIVND (reference sequence). The chain's CDR3 is CASRRTGSYEQYF. The CDR3 DNA follows: TGTGCCAGTAGAAGGACAGGGTCCTACGAGCAGTACTTC.

This clonotype has at least ten counts. The chain joins TRBV2 to TRBJ1-5; TRBD1 matches 8 bases. This CDR3 is 14 amino acids long. Germline values: CDR1 SNHLY, CDR2 FYNNEI. The J segment lost 9 bases and the V segment lost 8 bases, leaving 12 bases of the junction unmatched. The CDR3 bases are TGTGCCAGCTCCTTGGGGACAGGTCAAGGGCCCCAGCATTTT. This sequence encodes CASSLGTGQGPQHF. Full variable domain (remainder filled in from reference TRBV2 and TRBJ1-5): EPEVTQTPSHQVTQMGQEVILRCVPISNHLYFYWYRQILGQKVEFLVSFYNNEISEKSEIFDDQFSVERPDGSNFTLKIRSTKLEDSAMYFCASSLGTGQGPQHFGDGTRLSIL.

CDR3 sequence (DNA): TGTGCCACTCGGAGGGCCTACCCATCCAATGAGCAGTTCTTC. It translates to CATRRAYPSNEQFF. The J gene is TRBJ2-1, the V gene TRBV15, with D possibly TRBD2 on 6 matching bases. The CDR3 extends over 14 amino acids. V lost 9 bases and J 6 bases, leaving 18 bases between the germline ends. CDR1 and CDR2 from the germline V gene are LNHNV and YYDKDF (reference sequence).